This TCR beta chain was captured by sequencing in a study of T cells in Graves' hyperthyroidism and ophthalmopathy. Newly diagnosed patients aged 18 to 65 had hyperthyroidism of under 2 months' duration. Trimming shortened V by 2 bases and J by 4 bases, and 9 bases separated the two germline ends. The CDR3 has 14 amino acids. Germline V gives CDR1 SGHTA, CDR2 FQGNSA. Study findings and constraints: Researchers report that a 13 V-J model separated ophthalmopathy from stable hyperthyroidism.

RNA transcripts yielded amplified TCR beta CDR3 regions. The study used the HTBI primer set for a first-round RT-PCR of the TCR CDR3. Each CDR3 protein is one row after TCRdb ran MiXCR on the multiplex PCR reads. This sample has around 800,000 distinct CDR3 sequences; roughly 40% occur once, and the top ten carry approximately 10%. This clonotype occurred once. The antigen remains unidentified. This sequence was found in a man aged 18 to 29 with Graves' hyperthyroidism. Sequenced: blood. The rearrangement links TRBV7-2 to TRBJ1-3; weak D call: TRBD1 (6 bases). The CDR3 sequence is CASSLLGTGNTIYF. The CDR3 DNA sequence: TGTGCCAGCAGCTTACTCGGGACAGGAAACACCATATATTTT.